The clone carrying this TCR beta chain has more than one count but fewer than ten. This CDR3 contains 13 residues. V shed 7 bases and J shed 6 bases, with 15 bases lying between them. This sample was included in a study of blood T cell repertoires in COVID-19. About the study: Nucleic acid was either cDNA or gDNA, and it came from T cells, B-cell-depleted T cells, or PBMCs.

Profiling relied on immunoSEQ multiplex PCR, and the TCRdb table lists in-frame clones only, not all of them. The data show tens of thousands of clones, more than 75% seen once. The sample was peripheral blood. The TCR sequence derives from a human donor in a cohort sampled during active COVID-19. The chain carries TRBV12-3 or TRBV12-4 and TRBJ1-2; D perhaps matches TRBD1 (6 bases). CDR3 loop: CASTQLQGNGYTF. In DNA, the CDR3 is TGTGCCAGCACTCAACTCCAGGGGAATGGCTACACCTTC.